A single sample is the source of the 27 T cell receptor beta chains below, sequenced in a study of cytomegalovirus exposure and HLA in healthy donors. Assay used: immunoSEQ multiplex PCR; TCRdb lists only in-frame clones, some missing. Of 95,000 to 150,000 clones in the sample, roughly 93% were seen once. Sequenced sample: PBMCs. Source of these receptors: a young woman in good health and CMV-seronegative.

The chain couples TRBV27 to TRBJ2-1; 10 bases are shared with TRBD2. The CDR3 has 16 amino acids. Germline lookup yields CDR1 MNHEY and CDR2 SMNVEV (reference sequence). Germline trimming cut 4 bases from V and 2 bases from J; bases unmatched to any gene: 5. CDR3: CASSSRLAGTYNEQFF. The CDR3 region has the DNA TGTGCCAGCAGTTCCAGACTAGCGGGCACCTACAATGAGCAGTTCTTC.

The genes are TRBV6-1 and TRBJ1-1; possibly TRBD1 for D (5 bases). Trimming cost V 5 bases and J 5 bases, with 15 bases left between them. The CDR3 totals 14 residues. In germline, CDR1 is MNHNS, CDR2 SASEGT. CDR3 nucleotide sequence: TGTGCCAGCAGTCCTCGACAGTTGATAACTGAAGCTTTCTTT. Translation: CASSPRQLITEAFF.

The chain carries TRBV2 and TRBJ1-1; 8 nucleotides agree with TRBD1. The CDR3 totals 14 residues. Germline V gives CDR1 SNHLY, CDR2 FYNNEI. Trimming cost V 5 bases and J 5 bases; bases outside gene matches: 7. Here the CDR3 reads CASSKQGVETEAFF. The CDR3 coding sequence is TGTGCCAGCAGTAAACAGGGGGTAGAGACTGAAGCTTTCTTT.

The chain joins TRBV9 to TRBJ1-4; TRBD1 matches 7 bases. V shed 4 bases, J shed 7 bases, and the junction held 7 bases outside the gene matches. This CDR3 region has 14 residues. Looked up from germline, CDR1 is SGDLS and CDR2 is YYNGEE. The CDR3 region has the DNA TGTGCCAGCAGCCCAAGTCAGGGGGTTGAAAAACTGTTTTTT. This sequence encodes CASSPSQGVEKLFF.

V and J are TRBV16 and TRBJ2-1; 7 bases fit TRBD2. CDR1 and CDR2 from the germline V gene are KGHSY and FQNENV. V lost 0 bases to trimming and J lost 1 base; unmatched junction nucleotides: 9. The CDR3 runs 18 residues. CDR3 DNA sequence: TGTGCCAGCAGCCAATCTCGGCGGGAGTTAAGTTCCTACAATGAGCAGTTCTTC. Protein: CASSQSRRELSSYNEQFF.

The rearrangement joins TRBV7-9 to TRBJ2-5, with a tentative D call TRBD1 (6 bases). The CDR3 length is 18 residues. Germline assignment: CDR1 SEHNR and CDR2 FQNEAQ (reference sequence). Trimming removed 1 base from V and 0 bases from J, with 18 bases in between. CDR3 loop: CASSLGRIGQLYQETQYF. CDR3 DNA: TGTGCCAGCAGCTTAGGCCGTATCGGACAGTTGTACCAAGAGACCCAGTACTTC.

The sample holds one count of this clone. The genes are TRBV9 and TRBJ1-2; D perhaps matches TRBD1 (5 bases). V dropped 3 bases and J dropped 4 bases, with 13 bases sitting between them. The CDR3 extends over 14 amino acids. The germline V gene encodes CDR1 SGDLS and CDR2 YYNGEE. CDR3 sequence reads: CASSGQGALYGYTF. CDR3 bases: TGTGCCAGCAGCGGCCAAGGGGCCCTCTATGGCTACACCTTC.

V usage is TRBV7-3 and J usage is TRBJ2-7; no definite D call. Germline loops: CDR1 SGHTA, CDR2 FQGTGA. V lost 6 bases and J 3 bases, leaving 12 bases between the germline ends. This CDR3 has 13 residues. This CDR3 reads CASSLNPGYEQYF. The CDR3 bases are TGTGCCAGCAGTCTTAACCCCGGCTACGAGCAGTACTTC. The full variable domain, its missing parts supplied by reference TRBV7-3 and TRBJ2-7, is GAGVSQTPSNKVTEKGKYVELRCDPISGHTALYWYRQSLGQGPEFLIYFQGTGAADDSGLPNDRFFAVRPEGSVSTLKIQRTERGDSAVYLCASSLNPGYEQYFGPGTRLTVT.

The V and J genes are TRBV7-8 and TRBJ2-2; 8 bases align to TRBD1. CDR1 is SGHVS and CDR2 is FQNEAQ in the germline V gene. The CDR3 consists of 15 residues. V lost 2 bases, J lost 5 bases, and 4 bases stayed unmatched. CDR3 DNA sequence: TGTGCCAGCAGCTTATCAGGGGGCGCAACCGGGGAGCTGTTTTTT. Protein: CASSLSGGATGELFF.

J is TRBJ1-5 and V is TRBV2; 8 positions agree with TRBD1. This CDR3 is built from 15 residues. The J segment lost 1 base and the V segment lost 4 bases, leaving 3 bases of the junction unmatched. Germline loops: CDR1 SNHLY, CDR2 FYNNEI. The CDR3 sequence is CASSADRVSNQPQHF. DNA of the CDR3: TGTGCCAGCAGTGCGGACAGGGTGAGCAATCAGCCCCAGCATTTT.

The gene calls are TRBV7-3 and TRBJ2-7; 7 bases are a match to TRBD1. V shed 3 bases and J 4 bases; nucleotides not matched to a gene: 6. The germline V gene has CDR1 SGHTA and CDR2 FQGTGA. The CDR3 loop spans 14 amino acids. The CDR3 sequence: CASSLEDRYYEQYF. CDR3 nucleotide sequence: TGTGCCAGCAGCTTGGAGGACAGGTATTACGAGCAGTACTTC.

This clone is a singleton in its sample. Here the CDR3 reads CASSVGASGYTGELFF. CDR3 in DNA: TGTGCCAGCAGCGTAGGGGCTAGCGGCTACACCGGGGAGCTGTTTTTT. The chain uses TRBV9 and TRBJ2-2, with 7 bases matching TRBD2. CDR3 size: 16 residues. From germline, CDR1 is SGDLS and CDR2 YYNGEE. With 0 bases clipped from V and 3 bases from J, the junction kept 5 bases outside the gene matches.

The chain has TRBV9 and TRBJ2-3; tentatively, D is TRBD2 (6 bases). CDR3 length: 17 residues. The V end lost 0 bases, the J end lost 2 bases, and 16 bases lay between the germline ends. Germline loops: CDR1 SGDLS, CDR2 YYNGEE. Written as DNA, the CDR3 is TGTGCCAGCAGCGTAGATGGGACTCCCTGGGTCACAGATACGCAGTATTTT. The encoded protein is CASSVDGTPWVTDTQYF.

V and J are TRBV19 and TRBJ2-1; TRBD2 matches at 8 bases. Germline V gene sequence: CDR1 LNHDA, CDR2 SQIVND (reference sequence). The V and J ends lost 4 bases and 4 bases, in that order; junction bases with no gene match: 6. The CDR3 length is 15 residues. This CDR3 is CASSTTAGVYNEQFF. The CDR3 DNA reads as TGTGCCAGTAGTACCACAGCGGGAGTTTACAATGAGCAGTTCTTC.

The V call is TRBV29-1, the J call TRBJ2-7, with 10 bases matching TRBD2. CDR1 is SQVTM, CDR2 ANQGSEA, per germline. The CDR3 is made up of 15 amino acids. Trimming took 3 bases from V and 7 from J; bases not matched to a gene: 12. CDR3 nucleotides: TGCAGCGTTGAGGGGGCGTCTAGCGGGAGCGGGGAGCAGTACTTC. This codes for CSVEGASSGSGEQYF.

V is TRBV18 and J is TRBJ2-7; no reliable D call. Trimming stripped 3 bases from V and 1 base from J, with 7 bases between. Germline V CDR1 and CDR2: KGHSH, LQKENI. This CDR3 comprises 13 residues. For the CDR3, the DNA is TGTGCCAGCTCACCCAGGCTTTCCTACGAGCAGTACTTC. This encodes CASSPRLSYEQYF.

CDR3 sequence: CASSSAGELSSYEQYF. The CDR3 coding sequence is TGTGCCAGCAGCTCCGCGGGGGAATTGAGCTCCTACGAGCAGTACTTC. The rearrangement links TRBV5-5 to TRBJ2-7; 7 nucleotides agree with TRBD2. This CDR3 comprises 16 residues. V lost 3 bases and J lost 0; bases outside the gene matches: 9. CDR1 is SGHKS, CDR2 YYEKEE, per germline (reference sequence).

This clone was seen a few times. This sequence joins TRBV10-3 and TRBJ1-2, with no clear D. The CDR3 sequence is 17 residues long. Trimming shortened V by 1 base and J by 2 bases, and 17 bases separated the two germline ends. Germline V gene sequence: CDR1 ENHRY, CDR2 SYGVKD. The CDR3 nucleotides are TGTGCCATCAGTGAGTTTGAGGGTCGGCCCAGAAACTATGGCTACACCTTC. It specifies CAISEFEGRPRNYGYTF.

In this sample, this clone turned up a few times. V usage is TRBV7-2 and J usage is TRBJ2-1, with 8 bases identical to TRBD2. The CDR3 has 15 residues. With V trimmed by 3 bases and J by 5 bases, 6 bases remained unmatched. Germline assignment: CDR1 SGHTA and CDR2 FQGNSA. CDR3 sequence reads: CASSFQRGINNEQFF. Here the CDR3 DNA reads TGTGCCAGCAGCTTCCAGCGGGGGATTAACAATGAGCAGTTCTTC.

This chain links TRBV9 with TRBJ2-2; D is ambiguous. The length of the CDR3 is 15 residues. V gave up 4 bases and J gave up 6 bases, with 16 bases separating them. Germline V gene sequence: CDR1 SGDLS, CDR2 YYNGEE. The CDR3 coding sequence is TGTGCCAGCAGCCCACAGCACTCCTTAGCCGGGGAGCTGTTTTTT. Encoded protein: CASSPQHSLAGELFF.

This chain connects TRBV30 to TRBJ2-6; the D is unclear. CDR3 length: 14 residues. Germline V lookup: CDR1 GTSNPN, CDR2 SVGIG (reference sequence). Here the CDR3 DNA reads TGTGCATCCGAGAGGAAATCTGGGGCCAACGTCCTGACTTTC. Its translation is CASERKSGANVLTF.

This chain connects TRBV28 to TRBJ1-4; TRBD1 aligns across 7 bases. J lost 10 bases, V lost 7 bases, and 3 bases had no gene match. The CDR3 runs to 11 residues. The V gene's germline CDR1 is MDHEN and CDR2 SYDVKM. The CDR3, as DNA: TGTGCCAGCACGAAGGGGGCAAAACTGTTTTTT. It codes for CASTKGAKLFF.

The V gene is TRBV6-1, the J gene TRBJ2-7; D uncertain. The CDR3 loop spans 14 amino acids. Germline V CDR1 and CDR2: MNHNS, SASEGT. Deletions cut 8 bases from V and 4 bases from J, with 18 bases between. CDR3 sequence (DNA): TGTGCCAGCGGCAAAACAGAGAACGTTTACGAGCAGTACTTC. As protein: CASGKTENVYEQYF.

The V and J genes are TRBV28 and TRBJ1-3; D not certain. V shed 5 bases and J shed 7 bases, with 12 bases lying between them. Germline V gene data show CDR1 as MDHEN and CDR2 as SYDVKM. CDR3 size: 13 residues. DNA for the CDR3: TGTGCCAGCAGTCTAAACAGTGGGAACACCATATATTTT. Its translation is CASSLNSGNTIYF.

The chain links TRBV11-2 to TRBJ2-5; tentatively, D is TRBD2 (6 bases). This CDR3 spans 15 amino acids. Between the trimmed V and J ends, which lost 5 bases and 2 bases, there was a span of 15 bases. Per the germline V gene, CDR1 is SGHAT and CDR2 is FQNNGV. This CDR3 reads CASSPIADNQETQYF. The CDR3, as DNA: TGTGCCAGCAGCCCGATAGCGGACAATCAAGAGACCCAGTACTTC.

The chain joins TRBV5-6 to TRBJ2-7; 9 bases match TRBD1. Germline V gene data show CDR1 as SGHDT and CDR2 as YYEEEE. Trimming cost V 6 bases and J 7 bases; bases outside gene matches: 11. The CDR3 totals 14 residues. The CDR3 reads CASTSGQGIGEQYF. The CDR3 bases are TGTGCCAGCACGTCGGGACAGGGTATCGGAGAGCAGTACTTC. The whole variable domain, filled in from reference TRBV5-6 and TRBJ2-7, reads DAGVTQSPTHLIKTRGQQVTLRCSPKSGHDTVSWYQQALGQGPQFIFQYYEEEERQRGNFPDRFSGHQFPNYSSELNVNALLLGDSALYLCASTSGQGIGEQYFGPGTRLTVT.

Notes on this clone: Relative to the germline gene, one junction end is altered; a read error may explain this. The V and J genes are TRBV6-5 and TRBJ1-2; 9 bases match TRBD1. Per the germline V gene, CDR1 is MNHEY and CDR2 is SVGAGI. CDR3 length: 12 residues. The CDR3 nucleotides read TGTGCCAGCAGTGGAGGTGGGGACAGGGCGTCCTTC. As protein: CASSGGGDRASF.